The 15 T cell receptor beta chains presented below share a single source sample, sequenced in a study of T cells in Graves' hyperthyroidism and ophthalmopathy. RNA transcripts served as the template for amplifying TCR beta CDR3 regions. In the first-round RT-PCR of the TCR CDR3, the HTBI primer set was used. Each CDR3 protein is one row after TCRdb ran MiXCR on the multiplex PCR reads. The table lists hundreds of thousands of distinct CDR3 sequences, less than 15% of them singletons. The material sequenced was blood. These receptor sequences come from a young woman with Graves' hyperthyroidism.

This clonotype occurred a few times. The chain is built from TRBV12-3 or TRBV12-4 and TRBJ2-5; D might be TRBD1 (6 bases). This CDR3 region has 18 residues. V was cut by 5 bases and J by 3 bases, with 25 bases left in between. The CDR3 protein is CASSLHPGAAGPKETQYF. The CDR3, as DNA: TGTGCCAGCAGTCTGCACCCAGGGGCCGCGGGCCCCAAAGAGACCCAGTACTTC.

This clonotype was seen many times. The CDR3 DNA reads as TGTGCCAGCAGTGTAGACCGCAGGACCTACAATGAGCAGTTCTTC. It encodes CASSVDRRTYNEQFF. The J gene is TRBJ2-1, the V gene TRBV27; D ambiguous. The CDR3 extends over 15 amino acids. V gave up 5 bases and J gave up 2 bases, with 13 bases separating them. From germline, CDR1 is MNHEY and CDR2 SMNVEV (reference sequence).

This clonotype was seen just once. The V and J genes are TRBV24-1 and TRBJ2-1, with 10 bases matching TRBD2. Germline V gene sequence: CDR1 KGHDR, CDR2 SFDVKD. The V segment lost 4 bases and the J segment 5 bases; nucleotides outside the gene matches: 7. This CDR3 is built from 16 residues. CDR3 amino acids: CATSETGLAANNEQFF. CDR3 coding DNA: TGTGCCACCAGTGAGACTGGACTAGCGGCTAACAATGAGCAGTTCTTC.

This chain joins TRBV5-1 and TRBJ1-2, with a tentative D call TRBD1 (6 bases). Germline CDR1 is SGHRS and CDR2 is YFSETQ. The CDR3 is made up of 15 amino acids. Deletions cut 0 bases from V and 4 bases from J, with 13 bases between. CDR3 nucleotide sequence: TGCGCCAGCAGCTTGGGCGTGGGGGCTGGCTATGGCTACACCTTC. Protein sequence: CASSLGVGAGYGYTF. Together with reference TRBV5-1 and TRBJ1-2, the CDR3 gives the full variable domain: KAGVTQTPRYLIKTRGQQVTLSCSPISGHRSVSWYQQTPGQGLQFLFEYFSETQRNKGNFPGRFSGRQFSNSRSEMNVSTLELGDSALYLCASSLGVGAGYGYTFGSGTRLTVV.

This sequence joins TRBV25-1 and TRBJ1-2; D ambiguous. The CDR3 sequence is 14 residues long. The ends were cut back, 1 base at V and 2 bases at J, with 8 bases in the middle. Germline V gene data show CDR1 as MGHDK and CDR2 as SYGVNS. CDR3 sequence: CASSEFGQNYGYTF. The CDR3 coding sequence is TGTGCCAGCAGTGAATTCGGGCAGAACTATGGCTACACCTTC.

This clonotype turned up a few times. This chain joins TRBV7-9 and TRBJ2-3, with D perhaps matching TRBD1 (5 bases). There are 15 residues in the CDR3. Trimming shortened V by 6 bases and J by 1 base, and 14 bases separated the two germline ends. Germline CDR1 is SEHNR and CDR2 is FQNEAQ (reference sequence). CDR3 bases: TGTGCCAGCAGTTCCGCAGGGTTAGGCACAGATACGCAGTATTTT. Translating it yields CASSSAGLGTDTQYF.

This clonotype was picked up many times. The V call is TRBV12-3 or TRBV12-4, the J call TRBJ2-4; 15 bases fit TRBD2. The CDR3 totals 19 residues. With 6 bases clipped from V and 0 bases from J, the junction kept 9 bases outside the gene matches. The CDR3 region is CASSTSGLAGGLAKNIQYF. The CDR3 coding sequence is TGTGCCAGCAGCACCTCGGGACTAGCGGGAGGTCTAGCCAAAAACATTCAGTACTTC.

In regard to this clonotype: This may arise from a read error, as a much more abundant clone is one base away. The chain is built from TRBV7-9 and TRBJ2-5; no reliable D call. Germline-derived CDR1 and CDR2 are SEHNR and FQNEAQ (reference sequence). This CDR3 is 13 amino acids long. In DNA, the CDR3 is TGTGCCGGCAGCTTGAAGGGTGGGGAGACCCAGTACTTC. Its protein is CAGSLKGGETQYF.

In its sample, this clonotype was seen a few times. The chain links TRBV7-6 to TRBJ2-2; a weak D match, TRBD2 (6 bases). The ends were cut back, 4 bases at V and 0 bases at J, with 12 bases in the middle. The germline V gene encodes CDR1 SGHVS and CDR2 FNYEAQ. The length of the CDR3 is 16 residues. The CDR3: CASSSLDYPNTGELFF. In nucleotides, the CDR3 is TGTGCCAGCAGCTCCCTGGACTACCCGAACACCGGGGAGCTGTTTTTT.

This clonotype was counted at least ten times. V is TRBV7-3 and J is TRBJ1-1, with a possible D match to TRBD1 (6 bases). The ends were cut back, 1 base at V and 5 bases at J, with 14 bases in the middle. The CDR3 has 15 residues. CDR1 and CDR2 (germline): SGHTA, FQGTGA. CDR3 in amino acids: CASSLMGGARTEAFF. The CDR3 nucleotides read TGTGCCAGCAGCTTAATGGGGGGGGCGCGTACTGAAGCTTTCTTT.

CDR3 amino acids: CASSAAGKSSYEQYF. CDR3 sequence (DNA): TGTGCCAGCAGTGCGGCAGGGAAGAGCTCCTACGAGCAGTACTTC. The chain joins TRBV25-1 to TRBJ2-7; D may be TRBD1 (5 bases). CDR1 is MGHDK, CDR2 SYGVNS, per germline. The CDR3 has 15 amino acids. Deletions cut 4 bases from V and 0 bases from J, with 13 bases between.

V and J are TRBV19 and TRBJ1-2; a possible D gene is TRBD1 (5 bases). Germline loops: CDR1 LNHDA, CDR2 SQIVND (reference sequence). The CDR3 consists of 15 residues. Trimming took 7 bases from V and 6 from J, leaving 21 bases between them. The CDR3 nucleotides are TGTGCCAGTACCCCCGGGGCCGTGTGGGTAAATGGCTACACCTTC. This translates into CASTPGAVWVNGYTF.

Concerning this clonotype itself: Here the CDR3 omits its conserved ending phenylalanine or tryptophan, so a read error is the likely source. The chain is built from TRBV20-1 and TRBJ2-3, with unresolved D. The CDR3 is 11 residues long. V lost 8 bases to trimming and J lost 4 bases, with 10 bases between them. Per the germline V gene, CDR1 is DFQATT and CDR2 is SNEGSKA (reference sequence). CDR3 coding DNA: TGCAGTACGAGGTTCGCAGATACGCAGTATCTT. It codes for CSTRFADTQYL.

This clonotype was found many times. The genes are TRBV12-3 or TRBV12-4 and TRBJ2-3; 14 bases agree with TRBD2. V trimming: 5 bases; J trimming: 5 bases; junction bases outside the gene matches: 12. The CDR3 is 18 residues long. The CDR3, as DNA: TGTGCCAGCAGTCGCTCCGGGACTAGCGGGAGAGTGGGAGATACGCAGTATTTT. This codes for CASSRSGTSGRVGDTQYF.

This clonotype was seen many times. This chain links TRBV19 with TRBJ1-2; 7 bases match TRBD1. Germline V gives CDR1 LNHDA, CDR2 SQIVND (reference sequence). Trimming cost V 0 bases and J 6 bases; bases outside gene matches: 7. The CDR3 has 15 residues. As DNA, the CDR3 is TGTGCCAGTAGTATAGATAAGGGACAGCGGGATGGCTACACCTTC. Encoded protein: CASSIDKGQRDGYTF.